The 2 T cell receptor beta chains reported below all come from one sample, sequenced in a study of blood T cell repertoires in COVID-19. The assay was immunoSEQ multiplex PCR, and TCRdb's table has in-frame clones only and misses some. The top ten hold roughly 4% of the sample, which has about 200,000 clones, 85% to 90% seen once. The sequencing sample was made of PBMCs or T cells enriched from blood (not recorded which). These TCRs come from a woman between 25 and 40 years old with acute COVID-19.

CDR3: CASSDPGLAGSSSYNEQFF. The CDR3 DNA is TGTGCCAGTAGTGACCCAGGACTAGCGGGGTCTAGCTCCTACAATGAGCAGTTCTTC. V is TRBV19 and J is TRBJ2-1, with 12 bases aligning to TRBD2. With V trimmed by 5 bases and J by 0 bases, 11 bases remained unmatched. This CDR3 spans 19 amino acids. The germline V gene encodes CDR1 LNHDA and CDR2 SQIVND (reference sequence).

This clone appeared a single time. CDR3 coding DNA: TGCAGCGTTGAAACGGGCGGGAAAACGGGCAATGAGCAGTTCTTC. Translation gives CSVETGGKTGNEQFF. The chain is built from TRBV29-1 and TRBJ2-1; a possible D gene is TRBD2 (6 bases). CDR3 size: 15 residues. V lost 2 bases and J lost 6, with 17 bases in between. CDR1 is SQVTM, CDR2 ANQGSEA, per germline.